Each of the 27 T cell receptor beta chains below was sequenced from the same sample in a study of T cell responses to AZD1222 COVID-19 vaccine. Sequencing used immunoSEQ multiplex PCR; TCRdb keeps in-frame clones, though not all of them. The sample consists of 150,000 or so clones, about nine tenths of them appearing once. Sequenced here: peripheral blood, sampled 28 days after the second AZD1222 dose. The source of these receptors is an adult who received the AZD1222 COVID-19 vaccine.

The chain is built from TRBV6-2 or TRBV6-3 and TRBJ2-1, with D perhaps assigned TRBD1 or TRBD2 (6 bases each). The CDR3 covers 17 residues. The germline CDR1 and CDR2 sequences are MNHEY and SVGEGT. Between the trimmed V and J ends, which lost 6 bases and 4 bases, there was a span of 22 bases. The CDR3 loop reads CASSTPLPGADYNEQFF. DNA for the CDR3: TGTGCCAGCAGCACACCCCTCCCGGGGGCTGATTACAATGAGCAGTTCTTC.

This chain connects TRBV6-4 to TRBJ1-4; the match to TRBD1 covers 9 bases. The junction had 7 bases not matched to a gene; V was cut back by 6 bases and J by 8 bases. Germline CDR1 is MRHNA and CDR2 is SNTAGT. The CDR3 is made up of 14 amino acids. CDR3 loop: CASRNRDREEKLFF. CDR3 coding DNA: TGTGCCAGCAGGAACCGGGACAGGGAGGAAAAACTGTTTTTT.

The rearrangement joins TRBV5-5 to TRBJ2-2, with 9 bases aligning to TRBD2. Per the germline V gene, CDR1 is SGHKS and CDR2 is YYEKEE (reference sequence). J lost 1 base, V lost 3 bases, and 7 bases had no gene match. The CDR3 runs to 17 residues. The CDR3 DNA reads TGTGCCAGCAGCTCGGGACTAGCAGGCTTGAACACCGGGGAGCTGTTTTTT. Its protein product is CASSSGLAGLNTGELFF.

The chain recombines TRBV30 with TRBJ1-2; D remains unclear. CDR3 length: 12 residues. Germline V CDR1 and CDR2: GTSNPN, SVGIG (reference sequence). Trimming took 4 bases from V and 5 from J, leaving 11 bases between them. The CDR3 loop reads CAWKEGLYGYTF. The CDR3 bases are TGTGCCTGGAAGGAAGGGCTTTATGGCTACACCTTC.

This chain uses TRBV18 with TRBJ2-7; D call uncertain. The CDR3 consists of 12 residues. With 2 bases removed from V and 5 bases from J, the gap between germline ends came to 7 bases. Germline CDR1 reads KGHSH; CDR2 reads LQKENI. The CDR3 DNA reads as TGTGCCAGCTCACCAGGAGAGAACGAGCAGTACTTC. Its protein is CASSPGENEQYF.

This clone was counted once. The chain employs TRBV6-5 and TRBJ1-6; D possibly corresponds to TRBD1 (6 bases). V gave up 7 bases and J gave up 7 bases, with 14 bases separating them. Germline V lookup: CDR1 MNHEY, CDR2 SVGAGI. This CDR3 comprises 14 residues. The CDR3 nucleotides read TGTGCCAGCAAAGGACAGATCGTCAATTCACCCCTCCACTTT. It encodes CASKGQIVNSPLHF.

The chain joins TRBV5-1 to TRBJ2-1, with TRBD1 as a possible D gene (8 bases). The V and J ends lost 2 bases and 4 bases respectively, with 25 bases between them. The CDR3 has 19 residues. The germline V gene has CDR1 SGHRS and CDR2 YFSETQ. CDR3 nucleotide sequence: TGCGCCAGCAGCTTCCCGGGACAGGACTCGTTGGGAGGGTACAATGAGCAGTTCTTC. Encoded protein: CASSFPGQDSLGGYNEQFF.

The chain recombines TRBV19 with TRBJ1-5; D unclear. The CDR3 is made up of 11 amino acids. V was pared by 8 bases and J by 10 bases, with 12 bases between. Germline V CDR1 and CDR2: LNHDA, SQIVND (reference sequence). In DNA form, the CDR3 reads TGTGCCAGTTCGAACGGGAGACCCCAGCATTTT. Protein sequence: CASSNGRPQHF.

The CDR3: CASRNNRNQPQHF. DNA for the CDR3: TGTGCCAGCAGAAACAATAGAAATCAGCCCCAGCATTTT. This sequence joins TRBV6-5 and TRBJ1-5; D not certain. The germline gives CDR1 MNHEY, CDR2 SVGAGI. The CDR3 spans 13 residues. Trimming took off 6 bases at V and 4 bases at J, with 10 bases between the two ends.

This rearrangement joins TRBV6-6 to TRBJ2-1, with 12 bases fitting TRBD1. Germline CDR1 reads MNHNY; CDR2 reads SVGAGI (reference sequence). Losses at the gene ends were 6 bases for V and 8 bases for J; bases not matched to a gene: 11. The CDR3 is 16 amino acids. CDR3 sequence reads: CASRQGQGASAYEQFF. The CDR3 region has the DNA TGTGCCAGCAGACAGGGACAGGGGGCATCAGCATATGAGCAGTTCTTC.

This chain joins TRBV2 and TRBJ1-5; D gene ambiguous. V was cut by 4 bases and J by 1 base, with 8 bases left in between. The CDR3 runs to 14 residues. CDR1 and CDR2 from the germline V gene are SNHLY and FYNNEI. In DNA, the CDR3 is TGTGCCAGCAGTGCAGAACGGAGCAATCAGCCCCAGCATTTT. It yields the protein CASSAERSNQPQHF.

The chain carries TRBV6-6 and TRBJ2-7, with no clear D. Germline V gene lookup returns CDR1 MNHNY and CDR2 SVGAGI (reference sequence). V was pared by 6 bases and J by 2 bases, with 17 bases between. The CDR3 length is 15 residues. As DNA, the CDR3 is TGTGCCAGCAGCGCCCCAAGTAGAGGAACCTACGAGCAGTACTTC. Protein: CASSAPSRGTYEQYF.

The rearrangement links TRBV9 to TRBJ1-2, with a weak D call TRBD1 (5 bases). CDR3 length equals 14 residues. V lost 0 bases, J lost 4 bases, and 10 bases lay in between. Germline V CDR1 and CDR2: SGDLS, YYNGEE. The CDR3 reads CASSVDGASYGYTF. The CDR3 nucleotides read TGTGCCAGCAGCGTAGACGGGGCCAGCTATGGCTACACCTTC.

This clone was recorded a few times. The rearrangement uses TRBV29-1 and TRBJ2-7; D is possibly TRBD1 (5 bases). The CDR3 is 13 amino acids. The V and J ends lost 4 bases and 0 bases respectively, with 10 bases between them. Germline values: CDR1 SQVTM, CDR2 ANQGSEA. The DNA of the CDR3 is TGCAGCGTTGCGCAGGGCTACTCCTACGAGCAGTACTTC. Its protein is CSVAQGYSYEQYF.

This chain links TRBV2 with TRBJ1-5, with D uncertain. The CDR3 has 14 residues. CDR1 SNHLY and CDR2 FYNNEI come from the germline V gene. Trimming stripped 1 base from V and 3 bases from J, with 7 bases between. CDR3 amino acids: CASSEGPFNQPQHF. CDR3 bases: TGTGCCAGCAGTGAAGGCCCCTTCAATCAGCCCCAGCATTTT.

The chain joins TRBV7-2 to TRBJ2-4, with 8 bases matching TRBD2. Germline CDR1 SGHTA, CDR2 FQGNSA. This CDR3 is 15 amino acids long. Unmatched junction bases numbered 7, after V lost 2 bases and J lost 7 bases. CDR3 sequence reads: CASSLMLGLGNIQYF. The CDR3 DNA reads TGTGCCAGCAGCTTAATGCTGGGACTAGGCAACATTCAGTACTTC. Supplemented by reference TRBV7-2 and TRBJ2-4, the full variable domain reads GAGVSQSPSNKVTEKGKDVELRCDPISGHTALYWYRQSLGQGLEFLIYFQGNSAPDKSGLPSDRFSAERTGGSVSTLTIQRTQQEDSAVYLCASSLMLGLGNIQYFGAGTRLSVL.

The chain recombines TRBV28 with TRBJ1-2, with TRBD1 identical over 7 bases. The CDR3 sequence is 12 residues long. CDR1 is MDHEN, CDR2 SYDVKM, per germline. The V segment lost 5 bases and the J segment 5 bases; nucleotides outside the gene matches: 2. CDR3 sequence: CASSVDRYGYTF. CDR3 coding DNA: TGTGCCAGCAGTGTGGACAGGTATGGCTACACCTTC.

V is TRBV20-1 and J is TRBJ1-1; unclear D gene. This CDR3 has 11 residues. From germline, CDR1 is DFQATT and CDR2 SNEGSKA (reference sequence). Trimming took 6 bases from V and 4 from J, leaving 9 bases between them. In nucleotides, the CDR3 is TGCAGTGCCCCAAGGAGCACTGAAGCTTTCTTT. Amino acids: CSAPRSTEAFF.

In this sample, this clone turned up once. The chain has TRBV24-1 and TRBJ2-1; the D gene is possibly TRBD1 (5 bases). Trimming left V 8 bases short and J 3 bases short, with 7 bases between. This CDR3 contains 12 residues. The V gene's germline CDR1 is KGHDR and CDR2 SFDVKD. The CDR3 DNA reads TGTGCCACCATAGACAGCTACAATGAGCAGTTCTTC. Its translation is CATIDSYNEQFF.

The chain is built from TRBV10-3 and TRBJ2-5; TRBD1 might be the D (6 bases). Between the trimmed V and J ends, which lost 0 bases and 1 base, there was a span of 9 bases. CDR1 is ENHRY and CDR2 is SYGVKD in the germline V gene. This CDR3 has 15 amino acids. In DNA form, the CDR3 reads TGTGCCATCAGTGAGTCTACAGGGTCCCAAGAGACCCAGTACTTC. This encodes CAISESTGSQETQYF.

CDR3 in DNA: TGTGCCAGCAGCGCGACAGGGGGCAGAACTAATGAAAAACTGTTTTTT. This translates into CASSATGGRTNEKLFF. J is TRBJ1-4 and V is TRBV2, with 10 positions matching TRBD1. CDR1 is SNHLY and CDR2 is FYNNEI in the germline V gene. V trimming: 6 bases; J trimming: 1 base; junction bases outside the gene matches: 5. The CDR3 consists of 16 residues.

The chain joins TRBV6-5 to TRBJ1-4; 10 bases line up with TRBD1. The CDR3 loop spans 15 amino acids. Germline V gene lookup returns CDR1 MNHEY and CDR2 SVGAGI. V lost 7 bases and J lost 6; bases outside the gene matches: 8. CDR3 coding DNA: TGTGCCAGCATGTATGACAGGGGGCTTTATGAAAAACTGTTTTTT. Translating it yields CASMYDRGLYEKLFF.

This chain connects TRBV19 to TRBJ1-2; D remains unclear. Looked up from germline, CDR1 is LNHDA and CDR2 is SQIVND (reference sequence). The CDR3 has 12 amino acids. The V end was cut by 5 bases, the J end by 2 bases, with 6 bases between. The CDR3 coding sequence is TGTGCCAGTAGTGAACAAAACTATGGCTACACCTTC. Amino acid sequence: CASSEQNYGYTF.

The chain recombines TRBV21-1 with TRBJ1-3. TRBV21-1 counts as a pseudogene. The CDR3 is 14 residues long. The DNA for the CDR3 is TGTGCCAGCAGCAACCTGAGGGTTGGAAACACCATATATTTT. Translated, it gives CASSNLRVGNTIYF.

This sequence joins TRBV19 and TRBJ2-3; possibly TRBD2 for D (5 bases). The CDR3 consists of 15 residues. Germline CDR1 reads LNHDA; CDR2 reads SQIVND (reference sequence). Trimming removed 7 bases at V and 1 base at J, with 15 bases between. The CDR3 sequence is CASTRAGWGTDTQYF. CDR3 bases: TGTGCCAGTACTCGGGCGGGCTGGGGCACAGATACGCAGTATTTT.

This clone has more than one count but fewer than ten. The rearrangement uses TRBV3-1 (or the pseudogene TRBV3-2) and TRBJ1-5; D uncertain. V lost 1 base, J lost 2 bases, and 18 bases lay in between. CDR1 and CDR2 (germline): LGHDT, YNNKEL (reference sequence). There are 18 residues in the CDR3. CDR3 sequence reads: CASSQVPSPDAGNQPQHF. CDR3 bases: TGTGCCAGCAGCCAAGTCCCTTCTCCGGACGCCGGCAATCAGCCCCAGCATTTT.

The chain carries TRBV19 and TRBJ2-5; D is possibly TRBD2 (5 bases). CDR1 is LNHDA and CDR2 is SQIVND in the germline V gene (reference sequence). The CDR3 runs 15 residues. Trimming cost V 6 bases and J 3 bases, with 17 bases left between them. DNA for the CDR3: TGTGCCAGTAGCCGAGAGTCGAGCGGAGAAGAGACCCAGTACTTC. Residues: CASSRESSGEETQYF.